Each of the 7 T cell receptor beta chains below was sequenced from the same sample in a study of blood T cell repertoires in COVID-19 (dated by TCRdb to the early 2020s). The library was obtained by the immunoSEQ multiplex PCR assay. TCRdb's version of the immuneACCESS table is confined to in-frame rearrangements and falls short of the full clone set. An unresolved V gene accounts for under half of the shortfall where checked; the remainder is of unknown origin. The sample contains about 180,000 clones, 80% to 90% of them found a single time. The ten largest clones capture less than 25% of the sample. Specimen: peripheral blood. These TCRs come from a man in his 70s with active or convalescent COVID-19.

The DNA for the CDR3 is TGTGCCAGTAGTACCTCAGGGACTATGAGGAATGAGCAGTTCTTC. It is translated as CASSTSGTMRNEQFF. The J gene is TRBJ2-1, the V gene TRBV19, with 7 bases lining up with TRBD2. Per the germline V gene, CDR1 is LNHDA and CDR2 is SQIVND (reference sequence). Trimming cost V 4 bases and J 7 bases; bases outside gene matches: 10. The CDR3 extends over 15 amino acids. The whole variable domain, remainder taken from reference TRBV19 and TRBJ2-1, is DGGITQSPKYLFRKEGQNVTLSCEQNLNHDAMYWYRQDPGQGLRLIYYSQIVNDFQKGDIAEGYSVSREKKESFPLTVTSAQKNPTAFYLCASSTSGTMRNEQFFGPGTRLTVL.

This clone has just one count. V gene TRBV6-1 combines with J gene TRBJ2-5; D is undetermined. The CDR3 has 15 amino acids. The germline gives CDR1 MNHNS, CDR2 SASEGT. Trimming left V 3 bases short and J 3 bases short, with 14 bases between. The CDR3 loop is CASSEWYDGEETQYF. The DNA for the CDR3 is TGTGCCAGCAGTGAGTGGTACGACGGAGAAGAGACCCAGTACTTC.

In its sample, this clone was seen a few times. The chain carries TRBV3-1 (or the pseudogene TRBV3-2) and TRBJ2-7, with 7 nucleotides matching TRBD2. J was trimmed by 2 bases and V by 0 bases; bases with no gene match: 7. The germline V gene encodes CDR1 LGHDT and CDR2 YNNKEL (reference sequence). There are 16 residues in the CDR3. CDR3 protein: CASSQDWPSGTYEQYF. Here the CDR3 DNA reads TGTGCCAGCAGCCAAGATTGGCCTAGCGGAACCTACGAGCAGTACTTC.

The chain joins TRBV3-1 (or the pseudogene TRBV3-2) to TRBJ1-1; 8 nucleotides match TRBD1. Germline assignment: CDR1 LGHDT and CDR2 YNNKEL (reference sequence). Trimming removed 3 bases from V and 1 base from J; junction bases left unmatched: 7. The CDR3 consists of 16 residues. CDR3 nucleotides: TGTGCCAGCAGCCAGGTCGGACAGGGTGGGAACACTGAAGCTTTCTTT. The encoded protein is CASSQVGQGGNTEAFF.

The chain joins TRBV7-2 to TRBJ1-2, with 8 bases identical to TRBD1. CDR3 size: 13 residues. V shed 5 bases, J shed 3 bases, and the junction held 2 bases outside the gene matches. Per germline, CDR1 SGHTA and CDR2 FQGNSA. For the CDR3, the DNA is TGTGCCAGCAGCCGGGACAGGTACTATGGCTACACCTTC. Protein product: CASSRDRYYGYTF.

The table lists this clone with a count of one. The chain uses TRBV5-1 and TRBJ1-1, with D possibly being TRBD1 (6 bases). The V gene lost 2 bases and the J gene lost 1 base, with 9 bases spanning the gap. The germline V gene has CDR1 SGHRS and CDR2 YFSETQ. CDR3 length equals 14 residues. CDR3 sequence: CASSLQGRNTEAFF. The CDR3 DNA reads TGCGCCAGCAGCTTACAGGGAAGGAACACTGAAGCTTTCTTT.

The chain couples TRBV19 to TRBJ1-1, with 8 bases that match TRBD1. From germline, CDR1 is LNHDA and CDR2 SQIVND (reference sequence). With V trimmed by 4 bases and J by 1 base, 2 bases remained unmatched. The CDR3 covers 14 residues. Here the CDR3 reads CASSRGQENTEAFF. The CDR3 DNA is TGTGCCAGTAGTAGGGGACAGGAGAACACTGAAGCTTTCTTT.